The TCR beta chain described here comes from a study of blood T cell repertoires in COVID-19. Study summary: Specimens from acute and convalescent COVID-19 originated in the United States, Italy and Spain. Sample material is recorded as cDNA or gDNA derived from T cells, B-cell-depleted T cells, or PBMCs.

Original handling: Amplification with reference gene primers provided the estimates of nucleated cell counts. TCRdb's copy holds only in-frame clones and misses some; the assay was immunoSEQ multiplex PCR. D and trimming were read from the DNA, whereas the V and J calls and clone size are those reported in that table. The table has roughly 250,000 clones, 75% to 85% seen once. V was shortened by 0 bases and J by 5 bases, with 8 bases between the two germline ends. Germline V gives CDR1 SEHNR, CDR2 FQNEAQ (reference sequence). This CDR3 comprises 13 residues. Sequencing used peripheral blood. The TCR originated in a woman in her forties or fifties with acute or convalescent COVID-19. The V call is TRBV7-9, the J call TRBJ2-7; D remains unclear. CDR3 residues: CASSLAGKDEQYF. The CDR3 nucleotides are TGTGCCAGCAGCTTAGCGGGCAAGGACGAGCAGTACTTC.